The 26 T cell receptor beta chains in this list originate from one sample, sequenced in a study of cytomegalovirus exposure and HLA in healthy donors. Use of 60 Vbeta and 13 Jbeta primers characterized the PCR. Produced via immunoSEQ multiplex PCR; TCRdb's table is partial and in-frame only. The repertoire has about 170,000 clones, 70% to 80% of them found once; the top ten carry about 2%. Input material: PBMCs. The source of these receptors is a woman aged 25 to 39 in good health and CMV-seropositive.

This clone was found a few times. The chain combines TRBV28 with TRBJ2-5, with 10 nucleotides matching TRBD1. The CDR3 length is 14 residues. CDR1 is MDHEN and CDR2 is SYDVKM in the germline V gene. J gave up 5 bases and V 10 bases, and 10 bases lay outside the gene matches. In DNA form, the CDR3 reads TGTGCCACCTTAACGACAGGGGGCGGGGAGACCCAGTACTTC. Translation: CATLTTGGGETQYF.

This chain connects TRBV4-1 to TRBJ1-6; maybe TRBD1 (5 bases). With 0 bases removed from V and 7 bases from J, the gap between germline ends came to 10 bases. Germline V gene lookup returns CDR1 MGHRA and CDR2 YSYEKL. CDR3 length: 15 residues. The CDR3 coding sequence is TGCGCCAGCAGCCAAGATGGGGCACGGAATTCACCCCTCCACTTT. Protein product: CASSQDGARNSPLHF.

V gene TRBV10-3 combines with J gene TRBJ2-7; maybe TRBD1 (6 bases). Germline CDR1 and CDR2: ENHRY and SYGVKD. The CDR3 sequence is 14 residues long. V shed 1 base and J shed 7 bases, with 14 bases lying between them. CDR3 in DNA: TGTGCCATCAGTGAGTTACAGGGTATGGGTGAGCAGTACTTC. Translating gives CAISELQGMGEQYF.

This chain uses TRBV5-4 with TRBJ1-4; 7 bases fit TRBD1. The CDR3 length is 14 residues. CDR1 and CDR2 from the germline V gene are SGHNT and YYREEE (reference sequence). With 3 bases clipped from V and 6 bases from J, the junction kept 5 bases outside the gene matches. CDR3 loop: CASSSQGSDEKLFF. CDR3 sequence (DNA): TGTGCCAGCAGCTCACAGGGGTCCGATGAAAAACTGTTTTTT.

This clone was seen only once. The J gene is TRBJ2-2, the V gene TRBV9, with 7 nucleotides matching TRBD1. Germline CDR1 and CDR2: SGDLS and YYNGEE. The CDR3 length is 15 residues. The trim removed 4 bases at V and 7 bases at J, leaving 10 bases unmatched. CDR3 sequence reads: CASSLRGREVGELFF. The DNA of the CDR3 is TGTGCCAGCAGCTTGAGGGGGCGCGAGGTCGGGGAGCTGTTTTTT.

The rearrangement joins TRBV5-4 to TRBJ2-5; D ambiguous. The DNA end lines up better with TRBJ2-7; the J call may be wrong. This CDR3 region has 14 residues. Per germline, CDR1 SGHNT and CDR2 YYREEE (reference sequence). The chain's CDR3 is CASSEAEYSYEQYF. In nucleotides, the CDR3 is TGTGCCAGCAGCGAGGCCGAGTATTCCTACGAGCAGTACTTC.

The chain links TRBV2 to TRBJ2-3; TRBD1 matches 8 bases. The trim removed 8 bases at V and 4 bases at J, leaving 8 bases unmatched. CDR1 SNHLY and CDR2 FYNNEI come from the germline V gene. The CDR3 has 14 amino acids. In DNA, the CDR3 is TGTGCCAGCCGCGAAGGACAGGGTCCAGATACGCAGTATTTT. Translated: CASREGQGPDTQYF.

There are a few counts of this clone. Compared with germline, one end of the junction differs, possibly owing to a read error. This sequence joins TRBV4-3 and TRBJ1-4; TRBD1 agrees at 8 bases. The CDR3 is 18 amino acids. Looked up from germline, CDR1 is LGHNA and CDR2 is YSLEER. This CDR3 reads CASSQDEDRAGFNGKLFF. CDR3 DNA: TGCGCCAGCAGCCAAGATGAGGACAGGGCGGGGTTTAATGGAAAACTGTTTTTT.

This clone was seen only a few times. This chain joins TRBV6-5 and TRBJ2-1; D gene uncertain. The ends were cut back, 0 bases at V and 7 bases at J, with 7 bases in the middle. The CDR3 has 13 residues. CDR1 is MNHEY and CDR2 is SVGAGI in the germline V gene. CDR3 coding DNA: TGTGCCAGCAGTTACTCTCCGACTAATGAGCAGTTCTTC. Amino acids: CASSYSPTNEQFF.

In this sample, this clone turned up once. V usage is TRBV7-9 and J usage is TRBJ1-2; D remains ambiguous. V was pared by 5 bases and J by 4 bases, with 20 bases between. The CDR3 is 16 amino acids. From germline, CDR1 is SEHNR and CDR2 FQNEAQ (reference sequence). The CDR3 reads CASSPGRVFEGYGYTF. CDR3 coding DNA: TGTGCCAGCAGCCCCGGTAGGGTATTTGAGGGCTATGGCTACACCTTC.

The chain joins TRBV28 to TRBJ2-2; 7 bases align to TRBD1. This CDR3 spans 15 amino acids. V was pared by 5 bases and J by 3 bases, with 6 bases of the junction left unmatched. Germline assignment: CDR1 MDHEN and CDR2 SYDVKM. The CDR3 nucleotides are TGTGCCAGCAGTCCACGACAGGGTTACACCGGGGAGCTGTTTTTT. It encodes CASSPRQGYTGELFF.

V usage is TRBV2 and J usage is TRBJ1-6, with 7 bases fitting TRBD1. With 4 bases clipped from V and 7 bases from J, the junction kept 1 base outside the gene matches. Germline CDR1 SNHLY, CDR2 FYNNEI. This CDR3 is 13 amino acids long. CDR3 sequence (DNA): TGTGCCAGCAGTGTGGACAGGAATTCACCCCTCCACTTT. It encodes CASSVDRNSPLHF.

The chain uses TRBV11-2 and TRBJ2-7; no clear D gene. This CDR3 spans 12 amino acids. Germline CDR1 is SGHAT and CDR2 is FQNNGV. Trimming removed 1 base at V and 2 bases at J, with 3 bases between. The CDR3 is CASSLVTYEQYF. The CDR3 coding sequence is TGTGCCAGCAGCTTAGTTACCTACGAGCAGTACTTC.

The rearrangement joins TRBV18 to TRBJ1-1, with D possibly being TRBD1 (6 bases). The germline V gene encodes CDR1 KGHSH and CDR2 LQKENI. This CDR3 has 13 amino acids. V dropped 6 bases and J dropped 5 bases, with 13 bases sitting between them. The chain's CDR3 is CASSLNRGTEAFF. CDR3 nucleotides: TGTGCCAGCTCCCTTAATAGGGGGACTGAAGCTTTCTTT.

The chain has TRBV30 and TRBJ2-1, with D perhaps TRBD1 (7 bases). Deletions cut 8 bases from V and 14 bases from J, with 22 bases between. CDR1 GTSNPN and CDR2 SVGIG come from the germline V gene (reference sequence). The CDR3 covers 12 residues. In DNA, the CDR3 is TGTGCCGGGCGGGACAGTGGGGAAGGGGAGTTCTTC. Amino acid sequence: CAGRDSGEGEFF. The variable domain in full, completed from reference TRBV30 and TRBJ2-1, reads SQTIHQWPATLVQPVGSPLSLECTVEGTSNPNLYWYRQAAGRGLQLLFYSVGIGQISSEVPQNLSASRPQDRQFILSSKKLLLSDSGFYLCAGRDSGEGEFFGPGTRLTVL.

This chain joins TRBV19 and TRBJ1-5, with D possibly matching TRBD1 (6 bases). CDR1 and CDR2 from the germline V gene are LNHDA and SQIVND (reference sequence). V lost 3 bases and J 3 bases, leaving 12 bases between the germline ends. The CDR3 consists of 15 residues. This CDR3 reads CASSMGGGLNQPQHF. The CDR3 DNA reads as TGTGCCAGTAGTATGGGAGGGGGTCTCAATCAGCCCCAGCATTTT.

V is TRBV9 and J is TRBJ2-6, with 14 bases that match TRBD2. The ends lost 2 bases at V and 3 bases at J; junction bases unmatched: 7. This CDR3 spans 19 amino acids. Germline values: CDR1 SGDLS, CDR2 YYNGEE. CDR3 sequence (DNA): TGTGCCAGCAGCGTTACCGGGACTAGCGGGAGCAGTGGGGCCAACGTCCTGACTTTC. Amino acid sequence: CASSVTGTSGSSGANVLTF.

The V and J genes are TRBV2 and TRBJ1-4; no reliable D call. CDR3 size: 14 residues. Trimming took 6 bases from V and 0 from J, leaving 8 bases between them. Per the germline V gene, CDR1 is SNHLY and CDR2 is FYNNEI. CDR3 residues: CASRVRATNEKLFF. The CDR3 nucleotides are TGTGCCAGCAGAGTTAGAGCAACTAATGAAAAACTGTTTTTT.

In its sample, this clone was seen a few times. The rearrangement uses TRBV20-1 and TRBJ2-1; the D gene is possibly TRBD2 (5 bases). Trimming removed 3 bases at V and 10 bases at J, with 10 bases between. CDR1 is DFQATT, CDR2 SNEGSKA, per germline (reference sequence). The CDR3 contains 11 residues. The CDR3 coding sequence is TGCAGTGCTAGTAACTCGGGGGAGCAGTTCTTC. Translation gives CSASNSGEQFF.

This clone has just one count. This chain links TRBV7-9 with TRBJ2-1, with 7 bases aligning to TRBD2. Germline CDR1 SEHNR, CDR2 FQNEAQ (reference sequence). CDR3 size: 14 residues. The V gene end was trimmed by 3 bases and the J gene end by 12 bases; junction bases not matched to a gene: 11. CDR3 sequence (DNA): TGTGCCAGCAGCTTGGGCGGGAGCAAATCCCGGCAGTTCTTC. Translation gives CASSLGGSKSRQFF.

The chain uses TRBV23-1 and TRBJ1-4; TRBD1 matches at 7 bases. TRBV23-1 is identified as an open reading frame with a role that is uncertain. The CDR3 covers 15 residues. The junction had 8 bases not matched to a gene; V was cut back by 6 bases and J by 4 bases. The CDR3 protein is CASRPLTGDNEKLFF. The CDR3, as DNA: TGCGCCAGCAGACCCCTTACAGGGGATAATGAAAAACTGTTTTTT.

This CDR3 is CASSLGTSPKETQYF. As DNA, the CDR3 is TGCGCCAGCAGCTTGGGTACTAGCCCGAAAGAGACCCAGTACTTC. The chain employs TRBV5-1 and TRBJ2-5, with D perhaps TRBD2 (6 bases). The CDR3 extends over 15 amino acids. The V gene lost 0 bases and the J gene lost 3 bases, with 12 bases spanning the gap. CDR1 and CDR2 (germline): SGHRS, YFSETQ.

The V call is TRBV10-3, the J call TRBJ1-1; TRBD1 matches 8 bases. There are 15 residues in the CDR3. CDR1 is ENHRY and CDR2 is SYGVKD in the germline V gene. The junction had 4 bases not matched to a gene; V was cut back by 4 bases and J by 0 bases. The chain's CDR3 is CAISGGQGLNTEAFF. CDR3 nucleotide sequence: TGTGCCATCAGTGGTGGACAGGGTTTGAACACTGAAGCTTTCTTT.

The chain combines TRBV5-1 with TRBJ2-5, with 7 bases that match TRBD1. The CDR3 is 15 residues long. The V gene's germline CDR1 is SGHRS and CDR2 YFSETQ. V shed 0 bases and J 4 bases; nucleotides not matched to a gene: 6. Here the CDR3 DNA reads TGCGCCAGCAGCTTGGGGGTAACAGGGGTAGAGACCCAGTACTTC. Translating it yields CASSLGVTGVETQYF. Looking up the rest from reference TRBV5-1 and TRBJ2-5 gives the full variable domain: KAGVTQTPRYLIKTRGQQVTLSCSPISGHRSVSWYQQTPGQGLQFLFEYFSETQRNKGNFPGRFSGRQFSNSRSEMNVSTLELGDSALYLCASSLGVTGVETQYFGPGTRLLVL.

A single count supports this clone. The chain has TRBV10-2 and TRBJ2-3; 10 positions match TRBD2. Germline values: CDR1 WSHSY, CDR2 SAAADI. This CDR3 is built from 13 residues. The trim removed 5 bases at V and 9 bases at J, leaving 5 bases unmatched. For the CDR3, the DNA is TGCGCCAGCAGTTTAAAACTAGCGGGGACGCAGTATTTT. Protein: CASSLKLAGTQYF.

V is TRBV11-2 and J is TRBJ2-2; D is unresolved. Deletions cut 6 bases from V and 6 bases from J, with 14 bases between. The CDR3 has 14 residues. The germline CDR1 and CDR2 sequences are SGHAT and FQNNGV. The chain's CDR3 is CASRGFSIPGELFF. CDR3 nucleotide sequence: TGTGCCAGCAGGGGCTTTTCTATCCCCGGGGAGCTGTTTTTT.